This T cell receptor beta chain was documented in a study of shared clonotypes between healthy human individuals. Findings and limits, study-wide: The rarefaction results pointed to incomplete sorted-subset sequencing despite large depth. Naive subsets generally had larger estimated richness than memory subsets. Relative to their counterparts shared across all four donors, non-shared clonotypes exhibited diminished generation probabilities.

This CDR3 spans 14 amino acids. The germline gives CDR1 SNHLY, CDR2 FYNNEI. V lost 9 bases, J lost 0 bases, and 12 bases lay in between. The assay was run at deep level. Using immunoSEQ multiplex PCR, the repertoire was profiled, and TCRdb retains in-frame clones only, with some absent. The sample includes 550,000 to 750,000 clones, around 95% of them seen just once. CD45RO negativity and positive selection for CCR7 defined naive CD8 cells, a population that excluded terminally differentiated effector memory CD45RA+ cells. Concerning this clone: Its target is not known.

Sequencing was performed on naive CD8+ T cells sorted from blood. The clonotype comes from a woman aged 30 to 39 in good health. V and J are TRBV2 and TRBJ1-3; D not certain. CDR3 amino acids: CARGSVNSGNTIYF. The CDR3 nucleotides are TGTGCCAGAGGCTCCGTTAACTCTGGAAACACCATATATTTT.